This entry lists 29 T cell receptor beta chains sequenced from one sample in a study of blood T cell repertoires in COVID-19 (dated by TCRdb to about 2020). Preparation of the library involved the immunoSEQ multiplex PCR assay. Held by TCRdb, this immuneACCESS table contains in-frame sequences only and omits some clones. Under half of the omission traces to an unresolved V gene where checked; the cause of the rest is unknown. The sample table lists 110,000 to 150,000 clones, approximately 80% of them with a count of one. The ten largest account for approximately 6% of the sample. The sample was PBMCs or T cells enriched from blood (not recorded which). Source of these receptors: a woman in her 50s who had recovered from COVID-19.

V gene TRBV7-2 combines with J gene TRBJ1-5; 9 positions agree with TRBD1. With V trimmed by 5 bases and J by 10 bases, 9 bases remained unmatched. The germline V gene has CDR1 SGHTA and CDR2 FQGNSA. The CDR3 has 14 residues. Written as DNA, the CDR3 is TGTGCCAGCAGCCCAGGGACAGGGAATAAACCCCAGCATTTT. Encoded protein: CASSPGTGNKPQHF.

This clone came up once. CDR3 DNA: TGTGCCAGCAGTCCCCCACTCCCCGGGGACACTGAAGCTTTCTTT. Translation gives CASSPPLPGDTEAFF. This sequence joins TRBV28 and TRBJ1-1; D is unclear. The CDR3 runs 15 residues. Germline V gives CDR1 MDHEN, CDR2 SYDVKM. V was clipped by 5 bases and J by 3 bases, with 16 bases between them.

The chain employs TRBV2 and TRBJ1-1, with D perhaps TRBD1 (6 bases). The CDR3 covers 13 residues. Germline V gene sequence: CDR1 SNHLY, CDR2 FYNNEI. Trimming stripped 6 bases from V and 6 bases from J, with 14 bases between. CDR3 protein: CASSPGVDPEAFF. The CDR3 nucleotides read TGTGCCAGCAGCCCAGGGGTTGATCCTGAAGCTTTCTTT.

The chain combines TRBV3-1 (or the pseudogene TRBV3-2) with TRBJ2-3, with 9 bases fitting TRBD2. V dropped 4 bases and J dropped 3; count of bases not matched to a gene: 8. Per the germline V gene, CDR1 is LGHDT and CDR2 is YNNKEL (reference sequence). CDR3 length: 16 amino acids. CDR3 residues: CASSRMGSGGTDTQYF. CDR3 sequence (DNA): TGTGCCAGCAGCCGCATGGGTAGCGGGGGTACAGATACGCAGTATTTT.

The CDR3 protein is CASSPAQGKEKLFF. DNA of the CDR3: TGTGCCAGCTCACCGGCTCAGGGAAAAGAAAAACTGTTTTTT. The chain is built from TRBV18 and TRBJ1-4; D might be TRBD1 (5 bases). From germline, CDR1 is KGHSH and CDR2 LQKENI. The CDR3 extends over 14 amino acids. With 3 bases removed from V and 8 bases from J, the gap between germline ends came to 13 bases.

V and J are TRBV4-1 and TRBJ2-2; D is unclear. CDR1 and CDR2 (germline): MGHRA, YSYEKL. V lost 2 bases and J 0 bases, leaving 10 bases between the germline ends. The CDR3 spans 16 residues. CDR3 protein: CASSQQWPPNTGELFF. The DNA of the CDR3 is TGCGCCAGCAGCCAACAATGGCCCCCGAACACCGGGGAGCTGTTTTTT.

The chain combines TRBV4-1 with TRBJ1-1; D possibly corresponds to TRBD1 (6 bases). Germline V gene data show CDR1 as MGHRA and CDR2 as YSYEKL. This CDR3 is built from 13 residues. The V and J ends lost 10 bases and 3 bases respectively, with 15 bases between them. CDR3: CAISKEGDTEAFF. CDR3 DNA sequence: TGCGCCATCTCTAAAGAGGGGGACACTGAAGCTTTCTTT.

The chain carries TRBV7-9 and TRBJ1-6; D is uncertain. V lost 4 bases, J lost 6 bases, and 13 bases lay in between. The CDR3 is 15 residues long. Germline CDR1 is SEHNR and CDR2 is FQNEAQ (reference sequence). CDR3 bases: TGTGCCAGCAGCTCTGCGGGTGTCCGTAATTCACCCCTCCACTTT. Its translation: CASSSAGVRNSPLHF.

This chain connects TRBV19 to TRBJ1-5; no reliable D call. V was shortened by 3 bases and J by 3 bases, with 12 bases between the two germline ends. The germline CDR1 and CDR2 sequences are LNHDA and SQIVND (reference sequence). The CDR3 has 15 amino acids. The CDR3, as DNA: TGTGCCAGTAGTATGAGTACGGCGGACAATCAGCCCCAGCATTTT. This sequence encodes CASSMSTADNQPQHF.

This clone was observed a handful of times. The chain combines TRBV19 with TRBJ2-5, with a possible D match to TRBD1 (5 bases). The V gene's germline CDR1 is LNHDA and CDR2 SQIVND (reference sequence). CDR3 size: 13 residues. The germline V and J ends were trimmed by 1 base and 5 bases, with 8 bases remaining between them. CDR3 sequence (DNA): TGTGCCAGTAGTATAGCAGGGCGGGAGACCCAGTACTTC. It specifies CASSIAGRETQYF.

This clone was counted between two and nine times. The genes are TRBV12-3 or TRBV12-4 and TRBJ2-4; 9 bases line up with TRBD1. The CDR3 totals 13 residues. Trimming took 5 bases from V and 7 from J; bases not matched to a gene: 3. CDR3 coding DNA: TGTGCCAGCAGTGCGGGACAGGGTAACATTCAGTACTTC. Its protein is CASSAGQGNIQYF.

The chain uses TRBV9 and TRBJ2-2; tentatively, D is TRBD1 (5 bases). The CDR3 is 13 amino acids. V lost 9 bases and J 4 bases, leaving 13 bases between the germline ends. CDR1 is SGDLS and CDR2 is YYNGEE in the germline V gene. The DNA of the CDR3 is TGTGCCACTCGGACATTACTCACCGGGGAGCTGTTTTTT. Residues: CATRTLLTGELFF. The entire variable domain, with the rest obtained from reference TRBV9 and TRBJ2-2, is as follows: DSGVTQTPKHLITATGQRVTLRCSPRSGDLSVYWYQQSLDQGLQFLIQYYNGEERAKGNILERFSAQQFPDLHSELNLSSLELGDSALYFCATRTLLTGELFFGEGSRLTVL.

The CDR3, as DNA: TGTGCCAGCCGTCGGGGGGGCCCTAGCACAGATACGCAGTATTTT. It specifies CASRRGGPSTDTQYF. The rearrangement links TRBV6-5 to TRBJ2-3; TRBD2 matches at 8 bases. CDR1 and CDR2 (germline): MNHEY, SVGAGI. CDR3 length: 15 residues. V shed 8 bases, J shed 0 bases, and the junction held 7 bases outside the gene matches.

This clone was observed once. The chain links TRBV7-8 to TRBJ1-2, with a tentative D call TRBD1 (6 bases). CDR1 and CDR2 (germline): SGHVS, FQNEAQ. The CDR3 consists of 15 residues. V was pared by 4 bases and J by 0 bases, with 12 bases between. The CDR3 region is CASSSTGTTNYGYTF. The CDR3 region has the DNA TGTGCCAGCAGCTCCACAGGGACCACTAACTATGGCTACACCTTC.

The V gene is TRBV3-1 (or the pseudogene TRBV3-2), the J gene TRBJ1-6; D may be TRBD1 (6 bases). V lost 4 bases and J lost 6, with 10 bases in between. Germline V gene sequence: CDR1 LGHDT, CDR2 YNNKEL (reference sequence). This CDR3 is built from 14 residues. CDR3 sequence (DNA): TGTGCCAGCAGCCTACAGGGTGGTAATTCACCCCTCCACTTT. Amino acids: CASSLQGGNSPLHF.

In nucleotides, the CDR3 is TGTGCCAGTAGTATGTCGGACAGGGGGCAAACTGAAGCTTTCTTT. It translates to CASSMSDRGQTEAFF. The chain carries TRBV19 and TRBJ1-1; 11 bases line up with TRBD1. CDR3 length: 15 residues. V lost 3 bases, J lost 5 bases, and 5 bases stayed unmatched. Germline assignment: CDR1 LNHDA and CDR2 SQIVND (reference sequence).

CDR3 nucleotide sequence: TGTGCCAGCAGCGGCGGGGGAACCTACGAGCAGTACTTC. This gives the protein CASSGGGTYEQYF. The rearrangement joins TRBV9 to TRBJ2-7; 7 nucleotides agree with TRBD2. There are 13 residues in the CDR3. The V and J ends lost 3 bases and 2 bases, in that order; junction bases with no gene match: 2. The germline CDR1 and CDR2 sequences are SGDLS and YYNGEE. Full variable domain (rest looked up from reference TRBV9 and TRBJ2-7): DSGVTQTPKHLITATGQRVTLRCSPRSGDLSVYWYQQSLDQGLQFLIQYYNGEERAKGNILERFSAQQFPDLHSELNLSSLELGDSALYFCASSGGGTYEQYFGPGTRLTVT.

This clone was seen a single time. The chain couples TRBV6-5 to TRBJ2-5; a weak D match, TRBD2 (6 bases). The CDR3 length is 13 residues. CDR1 is MNHEY and CDR2 is SVGAGI in the germline V gene. V was cut by 6 bases and J by 4 bases, with 12 bases left in between. The CDR3 bases are TGTGCCAGCAGGGCGGGACTTCGAGAGACCCAGTACTTC. Translation: CASRAGLRETQYF.

This clone was seen more than once but under ten times. The rearrangement uses TRBV19 and TRBJ1-2; D is undetermined. This CDR3 contains 12 residues. V lost 5 bases and J 6 bases, leaving 10 bases between the germline ends. The germline V gene has CDR1 LNHDA and CDR2 SQIVND (reference sequence). The chain's CDR3 is CASSERLHGYTF. CDR3 coding DNA: TGTGCCAGTAGTGAGCGGTTGCATGGCTACACCTTC.

The CDR3 sequence is CASSTLNAAFF. CDR3 in DNA: TGTGCCAGCAGCACGTTGAATGCGGCTTTCTTT. This chain joins TRBV3-1 (or the pseudogene TRBV3-2) and TRBJ1-1; D remains ambiguous. Looked up from germline, CDR1 is LGHDT and CDR2 is YNNKEL (reference sequence). The CDR3 covers 11 residues. The germline V and J ends were trimmed by 5 bases and 11 bases, with 12 bases remaining between them.

J is TRBJ2-3 and V is TRBV4-1, with TRBD1 as a possible D gene (6 bases). The CDR3 is 16 amino acids. Between the trimmed V and J ends, which lost 5 bases and 6 bases, there was a span of 21 bases. The germline V gene has CDR1 MGHRA and CDR2 YSYEKL. The CDR3 region is CASSKGENRVDDTQYF. Here the CDR3 DNA reads TGCGCCAGCAGCAAAGGGGAAAACAGGGTAGACGATACGCAGTATTTT.

This sequence joins TRBV6-5 and TRBJ1-5; 8 bases align to TRBD1. Losses at the gene ends were 7 bases for V and 7 bases for J; bases not matched to a gene: 6. CDR3 length equals 13 residues. Germline V gene lookup returns CDR1 MNHEY and CDR2 SVGAGI. The CDR3 protein is CASNGQGAQPQHF. CDR3 bases: TGTGCCAGCAATGGACAGGGAGCCCAGCCCCAGCATTTT.

This chain joins TRBV4-2 and TRBJ2-7; the D is unclear. This CDR3 spans 13 amino acids. Trimming removed 0 bases from V and 7 bases from J, with 10 bases in between. CDR1 and CDR2 from the germline V gene are LGHNA and YNFKEQ. The CDR3 sequence is CASSQDLRREQYV. In DNA form, the CDR3 reads TGTGCCAGCAGCCAAGATTTACGGAGAGAGCAGTACGTC.

V usage is TRBV6-1 and J usage is TRBJ1-3; 7 bases align to TRBD1. Losses at the gene ends were 3 bases for V and 0 bases for J; bases not matched to a gene: 8. This CDR3 has 17 amino acids. The V gene's germline CDR1 is MNHNS and CDR2 SASEGT. CDR3 in DNA: TGTGCCAGCAGTGACCCGGGACAGCCTAACTCTGGAAACACCATATATTTT. Translated, it gives CASSDPGQPNSGNTIYF.

The table lists this clone with a few counts. The rearrangement joins TRBV28 to TRBJ2-5; 11 bases map to TRBD2. The V gene's germline CDR1 is MDHEN and CDR2 SYDVKM. Germline trimming cut 3 bases from V and 5 bases from J; bases unmatched to any gene: 5. This CDR3 contains 15 residues. CDR3 region: CASSFLPSGGETQYF. The CDR3 DNA follows: TGTGCCAGCAGTTTCCTCCCTAGCGGGGGGGAGACCCAGTACTTC.

The chain recombines TRBV28 with TRBJ2-7, with TRBD1 identical over 7 bases. Per germline, CDR1 MDHEN and CDR2 SYDVKM. CDR3 length: 14 residues. V dropped 7 bases and J dropped 2; count of bases not matched to a gene: 8. CDR3: CASTPGTEAYEQYF. The CDR3 nucleotides are TGTGCCAGCACCCCCGGGACAGAAGCCTACGAGCAGTACTTC.

The chain couples TRBV19 to TRBJ2-1, with 7 bases aligning to TRBD2. J gave up 0 bases and V 6 bases, and 5 bases lay outside the gene matches. There are 15 residues in the CDR3. Per the germline V gene, CDR1 is LNHDA and CDR2 is SQIVND (reference sequence). The CDR3 DNA is TGTGCCAGTAGGCCGCGGGGGAACTCCTACAATGAGCAGTTCTTC. Translating it yields CASRPRGNSYNEQFF.

This clone is a singleton in its sample. The CDR3: CASSYSGQSTYEQYV. The DNA for the CDR3 is TGTGCCAGCAGTTACTCTGGACAGTCTACCTACGAGCAGTACGTC. The V and J genes are TRBV27 and TRBJ2-7; TRBD1 might be the D (6 bases). The germline gives CDR1 MNHEY, CDR2 SMNVEV (reference sequence). The ends were cut back, 4 bases at V and 2 bases at J, with 15 bases in the middle. The CDR3 consists of 15 residues.

The chain uses TRBV29-1 and TRBJ1-5; a weak D match, TRBD1 (6 bases). CDR1 is SQVTM and CDR2 is ANQGSEA in the germline V gene. The CDR3 runs to 12 residues. V was cut by 6 bases and J by 6 bases, with 12 bases left in between. DNA for the CDR3: TGCAGCGTGATTACAGGGAGTCAGCCCCAGCATTTT. Translation: CSVITGSQPQHF.